The source of this T cell receptor (beta chain) is a study of T cell responses to AZD1222 COVID-19 vaccine. Study-wide results and limits: It should be noted that donors were predominantly white British and more often female, and clonal diversity was possibly underestimated.

Generated by immunoSEQ multiplex PCR, the TCRdb table keeps only in-frame clones and is missing some. The sample holds 100,000 to 150,000 clones, about 86% seen once. The sample holds a few counts of this clone. Its matching antigen is unknown. Pooling covered second doses at about 4 or about 12 weeks. CDR3 size: 17 residues. Germline trimming cut 5 bases from V and 3 bases from J; bases unmatched to any gene: 13. Germline lookup yields CDR1 LNHDA and CDR2 SQIVND (reference sequence). The sequencing used peripheral blood, collected 28 days after the second AZD1222 dose. The source is an adult who received the AZD1222 COVID-19 vaccine. The chain is built from TRBV19 and TRBJ2-4; 7 bases fit TRBD1. The CDR3 reads CASSGLSGQRFKNIQYF. The CDR3 DNA follows: TGTGCCAGTAGTGGATTATCGGGACAGCGTTTCAAAAACATTCAGTACTTC.